A single sample gave rise to the 6 T cell receptor beta chains below, sequenced in a study of human versus mouse CDR3 diversity and MHC coevolution. This table comes from immunoSEQ multiplex PCR, and its TCRdb copy is limited to in-frame clones, with some not included. Of over 60,000 clones in the sample, just under 95% were seen once. The sequenced material came from naive CD4+ T cells from blood. As to subset: CD45RO-negative CD62L-positive naive CD4 T cells. Receptor source: a person aged 30 to 69 in good health.

This rearrangement joins TRBV18 to TRBJ2-7; 11 bases map to TRBD2. Germline trimming cut 4 bases from V and 0 bases from J; bases unmatched to any gene: 8. The length of the CDR3 is 17 residues. The V gene's germline CDR1 is KGHSH and CDR2 LQKENI. DNA for the CDR3: TGTGCCAGCTCACTCGCGACCGGGACTAGCGGCTCCTACGAGCAGTACTTC. Translating gives CASSLATGTSGSYEQYF.

The chain combines TRBV10-1 with TRBJ2-1, with 9 nucleotides matching TRBD2. The CDR3 is 20 residues long. CDR1 is WNHNN, CDR2 SYGVQD, per germline (reference sequence). V dropped 2 bases and J dropped 0; count of bases not matched to a gene: 14. The CDR3 loop reads CASSEDLSGGPQYSYNEQFF. CDR3 in DNA: TGCGCCAGCAGTGAGGACCTTAGCGGGGGTCCCCAGTACTCCTACAATGAGCAGTTCTTC.

This chain connects TRBV7-2 to TRBJ2-1, with TRBD2 matching 7 bases. The CDR3 runs to 14 residues. V shed 5 bases and J 9 bases; nucleotides not matched to a gene: 10. Germline V gene sequence: CDR1 SGHTA, CDR2 FQGNSA. As DNA, the CDR3 is TGTGCCAGCAGCCTAGAAGGGAAGCGGGGTGAGCAGTTCTTC. It specifies CASSLEGKRGEQFF.

This chain connects TRBV7-2 to TRBJ1-1; D might be TRBD1 (6 bases). The CDR3 runs 17 residues. Germline CDR1 reads SGHTA; CDR2 reads FQGNSA. Deletions cut 1 base from V and 11 bases from J, with 26 bases between. The CDR3 loop is CASSLVIWGGTTVWAFF. CDR3 DNA: TGTGCCAGCAGCTTAGTCATTTGGGGGGGCACAACGGTTTGGGCTTTCTTT. The whole variable domain, filled in from reference TRBV7-2 and TRBJ1-1, reads GAGVSQSPSNKVTEKGKDVELRCDPISGHTALYWYRQSLGQGLEFLIYFQGNSAPDKSGLPSDRFSAERTGGSVSTLTIQRTQQEDSAVYLCASSLVIWGGTTVWAFFGQGTRLTVV.

The rearrangement uses TRBV18 and TRBJ1-2; possible D gene TRBD1, 5 bases. CDR1 and CDR2 (germline): KGHSH, LQKENI. This CDR3 has 16 residues. Trimming stripped 2 bases from V and 3 bases from J, with 16 bases between. CDR3 sequence reads: CASSPGLGRAHYGYTF. CDR3 in DNA: TGTGCCAGCTCACCAGGTTTGGGGCGCGCGCACTATGGCTACACCTTC.

This chain joins TRBV19 and TRBJ1-1; D perhaps matches TRBD1 (6 bases). Germline values: CDR1 LNHDA, CDR2 SQIVND (reference sequence). The V gene lost 6 bases and the J gene lost 8 bases, with 16 bases spanning the gap. The length of the CDR3 is 13 residues. The CDR3: CASRAAGASEAFF. As DNA, the CDR3 is TGTGCCAGTAGGGCCGCAGGGGCCTCGGAAGCTTTCTTT.